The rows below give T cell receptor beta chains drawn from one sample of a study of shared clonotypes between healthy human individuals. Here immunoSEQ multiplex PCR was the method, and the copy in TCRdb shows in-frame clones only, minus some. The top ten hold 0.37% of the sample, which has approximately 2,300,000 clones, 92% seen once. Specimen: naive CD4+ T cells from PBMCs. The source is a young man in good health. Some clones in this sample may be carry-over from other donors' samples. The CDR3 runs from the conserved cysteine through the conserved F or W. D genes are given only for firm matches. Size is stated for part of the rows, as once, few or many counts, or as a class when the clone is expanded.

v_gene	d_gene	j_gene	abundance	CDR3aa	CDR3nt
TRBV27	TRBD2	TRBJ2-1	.	CASSSWTSGRAGGNEQFF	TGTGCCAGCAGTTCTTGGACTAGCGGGAGGGCCGGCGGGAATGAGCAGTTCTTC
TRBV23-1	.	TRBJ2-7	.	CASLPGWGTLSSYEQYF	TGCGCCAGCCTACCAGGGTGGGGGACCCTTAGCTCCTACGAGCAGTACTTC
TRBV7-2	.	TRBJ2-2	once	CASSLAPGNTGELFF	TGTGCCAGCAGCTTAGCGCCCGGGAACACCGGGGAGCTGTTTTTT
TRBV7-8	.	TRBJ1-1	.	CASSLSVNTEAFF	TGTGCCAGCAGCTTAAGCGTGAACACTGAAGCTTTCTTT
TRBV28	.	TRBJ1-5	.	CASGGSYQPQHF	TGTGCCAGCGGGGGGTCTTACCAGCCCCAGCATTTT
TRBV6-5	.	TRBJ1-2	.	CASSYSAGRSGYTF	TGTGCCAGCAGTTACTCGGCGGGGAGAAGCGGCTACACCTTC
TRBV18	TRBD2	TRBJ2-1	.	CASSPPIRSGTTNEQFF	TGTGCCAGCTCACCTCCCATCCGTAGCGGGACTACCAATGAGCAGTTCTTC
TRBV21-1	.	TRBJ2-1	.	CASSKATGLRNEQFF	TGTGCCAGCAGCAAAGCCACGGGACTTCGGAATGAGCAGTTCTTC
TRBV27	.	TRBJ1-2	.	CATKFGPRYGYTF	TGTGCCACCAAATTTGGGCCGCGCTATGGCTACACCTTC
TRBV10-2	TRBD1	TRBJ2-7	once	CASSVDWDRSSYEQYF	TGCGCCAGCAGTGTAGATTGGGACAGGAGCTCCTACGAGCAGTACTTC
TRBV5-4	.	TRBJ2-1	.	CASTPPGGNEQFF	TGTGCCAGCACCCCTCCCGGGGGAAATGAGCAGTTCTTC
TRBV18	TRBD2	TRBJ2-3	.	CASSPGVAGAADTQYF	TGTGCCAGCTCACCTGGCGTTGCGGGAGCGGCAGATACGCAGTATTTT
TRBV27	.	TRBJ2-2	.	CASSLRRHTGELFF	TGTGCCAGCAGTTTACGGCGGCACACCGGGGAGCTGTTTTTT
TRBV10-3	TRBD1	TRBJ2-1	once	CAISEGTGGYNEQFF	TGTGCCATCAGTGAAGGGACAGGGGGCTACAATGAGCAGTTCTTC
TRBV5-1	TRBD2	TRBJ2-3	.	CASSLWRESPDTQYF	TGCGCCAGCAGCTTATGGCGGGAGTCCCCAGATACGCAGTATTTT
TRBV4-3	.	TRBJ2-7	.	CASSQEPSVNPYEQYF	TGCGCCAGCAGCCAAGAACCTAGCGTGAACCCCTACGAGCAGTACTTC
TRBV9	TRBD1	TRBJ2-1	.	CASSVALTGYEQFF	TGTGCCAGCAGCGTAGCCCTGACAGGGTATGAGCAGTTCTTC
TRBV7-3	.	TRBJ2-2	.	CASSLVVHGELFF	TGTGCCAGCAGCTTAGTTGTCCACGGGGAGCTGTTTTTT
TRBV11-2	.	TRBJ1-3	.	CASSLDRNSGNTIYF	TGTGCCAGCAGCTTAGACAGGAACTCTGGAAACACCATATATTTT
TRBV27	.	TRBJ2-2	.	CASQGTPNTGELFF	TGTGCCAGCCAGGGGACCCCGAACACCGGGGAGCTGTTTTTT
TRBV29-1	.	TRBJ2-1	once	CSVESRRAPSYNEQFF	TGCAGCGTTGAATCTCGGAGAGCGCCCTCCTACAATGAGCAGTTCTTC
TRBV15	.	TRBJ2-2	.	CATSREEGTGELFF	TGTGCCACCAGCAGAGAGGAGGGGACCGGGGAGCTGTTTTTT
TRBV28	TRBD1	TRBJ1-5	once	CASSPRTGTQPQHF	TGTGCCAGCAGTCCCCGGACAGGGACTCAGCCCCAGCATTTT
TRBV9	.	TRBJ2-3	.	CASSPGASRTDTQYF	TGTGCCAGCAGCCCAGGGGCTTCCCGCACAGATACGCAGTATTTT
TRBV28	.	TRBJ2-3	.	CASSGGGGADTQYF	TGTGCCAGCAGTGGGGGCGGGGGAGCGGATACGCAGTATTTT
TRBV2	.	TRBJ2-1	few	CASSEHSSSYNEQFF	TGTGCCAGCAGTGAACACTCGAGCTCCTACAATGAGCAGTTCTTC
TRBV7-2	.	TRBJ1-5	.	CASSFSSNQPQHF	TGTGCCAGCAGCTTTAGTAGCAATCAGCCCCAGCATTTT
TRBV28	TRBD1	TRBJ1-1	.	CASSLTGGGYSTEAFF	TGTGCCAGCAGTTTAACAGGGGGCGGGTATAGCACTGAAGCTTTCTTT
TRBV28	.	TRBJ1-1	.	CASSSSGAPNTEAFF	TGTGCCAGCAGTTCCTCGGGGGCACCGAACACTGAAGCTTTCTTT
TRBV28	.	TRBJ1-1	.	CASILSGLGTEAFF	TGTGCCAGCATCCTATCGGGTTTGGGCACTGAAGCTTTCTTT
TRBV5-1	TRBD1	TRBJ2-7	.	CASSLDRGPKGEQYF	TGCGCCAGCAGCTTGGACAGGGGGCCAAAGGGCGAGCAGTACTTC
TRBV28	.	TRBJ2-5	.	CASSAPGGGETQYF	TGTGCCAGCAGTGCTCCAGGAGGTGGAGAGACCCAGTACTTC
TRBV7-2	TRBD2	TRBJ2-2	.	CASSLKRGRTNTGELFF	TGTGCCAGCAGCCTAAAACGCGGGAGAACCAACACCGGGGAGCTGTTTTTT
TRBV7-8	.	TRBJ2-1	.	CASSLGVSSEDEQFF	TGTGCCAGCAGCTTAGGGGTTTCTAGCGAAGATGAGCAGTTCTTC
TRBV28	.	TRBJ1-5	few	CASRATGPQHF	TGTGCCAGCAGGGCAACTGGGCCCCAGCATTTT
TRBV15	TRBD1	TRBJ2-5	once	CATSTRQGNSQETQYF	TGTGCCACCAGCACCCGACAGGGGAATTCTCAAGAGACCCAGTACTTC
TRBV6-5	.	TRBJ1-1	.	CASSRWGDTEAFF	TGTGCCAGCAGTCGCTGGGGGGACACTGAAGCTTTCTTT
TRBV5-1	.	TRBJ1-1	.	CASSRAGSTEAFF	TGCGCCAGCAGCCGAGCAGGTAGCACTGAAGCTTTCTTT
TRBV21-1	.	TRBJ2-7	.	CASSPGRGGDFYEQYF	TGTGCCAGCAGCCCCGGTCGCGGGGGAGACTTTTACGAGCAGTACTTC
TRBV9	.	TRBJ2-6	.	CASSVAPGSNVLTF	TGTGCCAGCAGCGTAGCTCCGGGGTCCAACGTCCTGACTTTC
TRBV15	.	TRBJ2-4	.	CATSRSPFHIQYF	TGTGCCACCAGCAGATCCCCTTTTCACATTCAGTACTTC
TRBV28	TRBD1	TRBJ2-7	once	CASSSPGQGEQYF	TGTGCCAGCAGTTCACCCGGACAGGGCGAGCAGTACTTC
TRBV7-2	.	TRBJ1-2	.	CASSFVDGGPYGYTF	TGTGCCAGCAGCTTCGTCGACGGAGGCCCGTATGGCTACACCTTC
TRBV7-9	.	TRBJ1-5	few	CASSQDRSNQPQHF	TGTGCCAGCAGCCAGGACCGCAGCAATCAGCCCCAGCATTTT
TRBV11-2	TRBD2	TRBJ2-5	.	CASSLGTGLAGGWTQYF	TGTGCCAGCAGCTTAGGGACCGGGCTAGCGGGAGGGTGGACCCAGTACTTC
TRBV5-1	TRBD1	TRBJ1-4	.	CASSITGTEDEKLFF	TGCGCCAGCAGCATCACCGGGACAGAAGATGAAAAACTGTTTTTT